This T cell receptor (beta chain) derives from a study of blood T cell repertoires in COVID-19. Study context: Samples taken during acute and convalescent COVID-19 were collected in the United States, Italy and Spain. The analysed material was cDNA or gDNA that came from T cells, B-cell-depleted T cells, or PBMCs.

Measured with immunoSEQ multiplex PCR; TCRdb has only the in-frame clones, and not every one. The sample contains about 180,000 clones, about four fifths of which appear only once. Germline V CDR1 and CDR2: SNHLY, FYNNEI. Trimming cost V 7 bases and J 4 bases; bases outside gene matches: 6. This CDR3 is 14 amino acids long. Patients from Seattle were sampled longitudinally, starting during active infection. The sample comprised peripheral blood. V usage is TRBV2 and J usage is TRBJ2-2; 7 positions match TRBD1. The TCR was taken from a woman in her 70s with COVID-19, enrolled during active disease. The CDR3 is CASNPDRVTGELFF. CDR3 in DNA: TGTGCCAGCAACCCTGACAGGGTCACCGGGGAGCTGTTTTTT. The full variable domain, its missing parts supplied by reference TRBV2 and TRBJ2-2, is EPEVTQTPSHQVTQMGQEVILRCVPISNHLYFYWYRQILGQKVEFLVSFYNNEISEKSEIFDDQFSVERPDGSNFTLKIRSTKLEDSAMYFCASNPDRVTGELFFGEGSRLTVL.